Listed below are T cell receptor beta chains from one sample, sequenced in a study of graft-versus-host responses after intestinal transplantation. Profiling relied on immunoSEQ multiplex PCR, and the TCRdb table lists in-frame clones only, not all of them. The sample lists some 69,000 clones; 80% to 95% were seen once. The starting material was bone marrow, obtained approximately 700 days after intestinal transplantation. These TCRs come from a human patient who received an intestinal transplant, so some T cells may come from the graft donor. Each CDR3 is given with its conserved first and last residue.

V: TRBV28; length: 18; J: TRBJ2-1; CDR3: CASSSGIAGGPGHDEQFF
V: TRBV4-2; length: 15; J: TRBJ2-3; CDR3: CASSQELALTDTQYF
V: TRBV15; length: 14; J: NA; CDR3: CATSRDLRGYEQYF
V: TRBV19; length: 14; J: TRBJ2-3; CDR3: CASSAGDATDTQYF
V: TRBV6-1; length: 16; J: TRBJ2-5; CDR3: CASSDQLQGMGETQYF
V: TRBV9; length: 13; J: TRBJ2-2; CDR3: CASSVGPTGELFF
V: TRBV7-9; length: 15; J: TRBJ2-5; CDR3: CASSLLAVYQETQYF
V: TRBV9; length: 16; J: TRBJ1-4; CDR3: CASSVGPGPTNEKLFF
V: TRBV5-1; length: 16; J: TRBJ2-7; CDR3: CASSQWETVHTYEQYF
V: TRBV7-9; length: 14; J: TRBJ2-2; CDR3: CASSPGPDTGELFF
V: TRBV9; length: 15; J: TRBJ2-1; CDR3: CASSSSSASYNEQFF
V: TRBV30; length: 14; J: TRBJ2-1; CDR3: CAWIKRGAYNEQFF
V: TRBV10-3; length: 14; J: TRBJ2-1; CDR3: CAISGAGAYNEQFF
V: TRBV5-1; length: 14; J: TRBJ1-1; CDR3: CASSLYDWNTEAFF
V: TRBV7-2; length: 15; J: TRBJ2-3; CDR3: CASRRTGGVTDTQYF
V: TRBV19; length: 16; J: TRBJ1-6; CDR3: CASSSIDSRRNSPLHF
V: TRBV2; length: 17; J: TRBJ2-1; CDR3: CASSVLGGATRNNEQFF
V: TRBV9; length: 13; J: TRBJ2-5; CDR3: CASSAGERETQYF
V: TRBV28; length: 17; J: TRBJ2-2; CDR3: CACQRPPGPPEIGELFF
V: TRBV7-9; length: 14; J: TRBJ1-5; CDR3: CASSYAGTGLPQHF
V: TRBV30; length: 13; J: TRBJ1-2; CDR3: CAWRAGTALGYTF
V: TRBV27; length: 18; J: TRBJ2-1; CDR3: CASSLRLLGGGLYNEQFF
V: TRBV23-1; length: 15; J: TRBJ1-4; CDR3: CASSDTGATNEKLFF
V: TRBV5-1; length: 16; J: TRBJ2-5; CDR3: CASSTGLAEKQETQYF
V: TRBV11-1; length: 14; J: TRBJ2-3; CDR3: CASSRSGITDTQYF
V: TRBV27; length: 16; J: TRBJ1-1; CDR3: CASSLSGTGQNTEAFF
V: TRBV18; length: 15; J: TRBJ2-1; CDR3: CASSPRQGARSEQFF
V: TRBV18; length: 14; J: TRBJ2-5; CDR3: CASSPGTGEETQYF
V: TRBV5-1; length: 16; J: TRBJ2-6; CDR3: CASSLGFGAGANVLTF
V: TRBV6-6; length: 12; J: TRBJ1-5; CDR3: CASSQNYQPQHF
V: TRBV7-2; length: 15; J: TRBJ2-1; CDR3: CASSTNLGGNNEQFF